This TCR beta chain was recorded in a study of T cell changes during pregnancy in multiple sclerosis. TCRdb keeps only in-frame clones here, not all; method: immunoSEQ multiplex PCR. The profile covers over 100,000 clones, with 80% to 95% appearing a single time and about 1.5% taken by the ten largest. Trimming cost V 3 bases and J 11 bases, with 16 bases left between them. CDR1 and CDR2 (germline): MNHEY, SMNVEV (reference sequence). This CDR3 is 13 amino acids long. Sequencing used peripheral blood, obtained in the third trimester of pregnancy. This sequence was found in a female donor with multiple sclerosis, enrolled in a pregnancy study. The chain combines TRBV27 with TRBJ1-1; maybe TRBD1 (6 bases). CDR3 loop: CASSFQTGLEAFF. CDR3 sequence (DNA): TGTGCCAGCAGTTTCCAGACAGGCCTTGAGGCTTTCTTT.